The rows below give T cell receptor beta chains drawn from one sample of a study of siplizumab effects on memory and regulatory T cells. Only in-frame clones appear in the TCRdb table, and some are missing; sequencing was by immunoSEQ multiplex PCR. The sample has more than 95,000 clones, 93% seen once. The sequenced material came from Tregs sorted from blood. The receptors derive from a human donor in good health. Each CDR3 is given with its conserved first and last residue. The order of the fields is J gene, CDR3 length, V gene, clone size, D gene, CDR3 protein, CDR3 DNA. D genes are given only for firm matches. A row's size may be missing; if present it is once, few, many or a size class.

TRBJ1-1 15 TRBV6-6 NA TRBD1 CASKIGTAIPTEAFF TGTGCCAGCAAGATCGGGACAGCGATCCCCACTGAAGCTTTCTTT
TRBJ2-7 15 TRBV6-5 NA TRBD1 CASSYTGQGSGEQYF TGTGCCAGCAGCTATACGGGACAGGGGAGCGGCGAGCAGTACTTC
TRBJ2-7 14 TRBV19 NA TRBD2 CASSIRLAAYEQYF TGTGCCAGTAGTATCAGACTAGCGGCCTACGAGCAGTACTTC
TRBJ2-3 14 TRBV9 NA NA CASRTSITTDTQYF TGTGCCAGCAGGACCTCCATAACGACAGATACGCAGTATTTT
TRBJ2-3 16 TRBV7-9 NA NA CASSSLSSGSPDTQYF TGTGCCAGCAGCTCCCTATCCTCCGGGAGTCCGGATACGCAGTATTTT
TRBJ2-3 18 TRBV21-1 NA NA CASTHERQGVRGTDTQYF TGTGCCAGCACCCACGAAAGACAGGGGGTCAGGGGCACAGATACGCAGTATTTT
TRBJ2-2 16 TRBV6-7 NA NA CASRLTGTSRTGELFF TGTGCCAGCAGACTCACAGGGACCTCGAGAACCGGGGAGCTGTTTTTT
TRBJ2-2 19 TRBV7-3 NA TRBD2 CASSPLAGLAGVNAGELFF TGTGCCAGCAGCCCCCTCGCGGGACTAGCGGGAGTGAACGCCGGGGAGCTGTTTTTT
TRBJ2-7 14 TRBV30 NA TRBD2 CAWSVGGRGRQQYF TGTGCCTGGAGTGTCGGCGGGAGGGGGCGGCAGCAGTACTTC
TRBJ2-7 15 TRBV9 NA TRBD2 CASSPGLAGTYEQYF TGTGCCAGCAGCCCCGGACTAGCGGGTACCTACGAGCAGTACTTC
TRBJ2-5 13 TRBV5-4 NA NA CASSLRTGETQYF TGTGCCAGCAGCTTGCGTACCGGAGAGACCCAGTACTTC
TRBJ2-3 17 TRBV18 NA TRBD2 CASSKGLAGGNTDTQYF TGTGCCAGCTCAAAGGGACTAGCGGGAGGCAACACAGATACGCAGTATTTT
TRBJ1-1 15 TRBV6-5 NA NA CASSYSRGRGREAFF TGTGCCAGCAGTTACTCGAGGGGCAGGGGTCGTGAGGCTTTCTTT
TRBJ2-5 13 TRBV19 NA NA CASATYILGEQYF TGTGCCAGTGCTACCTATATCCTGGGTGAGCAGTACTTC
TRBJ2-7 13 TRBV7-8 NA NA CASSTIRGDEQYF TGTGCCAGCAGCACAATAAGGGGCGACGAGCAGTACTTC
TRBJ1-1 13 TRBV7-9 NA NA CASSQIRGTEAFF TGTGCCAGCAGCCAAATCAGAGGGACTGAAGCTTTCTTT
TRBJ1-5 18 TRBV23-1 NA NA CASSRHNTRGLLGQPQHF TGCGCCAGCAGTCGCCACAACACCAGGGGCCTCCTGGGACAGCCCCAGCATTTT
TRBJ1-3 16 TRBV6-5 NA NA CASSYPIGGAGNTIYF TGTGCCAGCAGTTACCCGATTGGTGGGGCAGGAAACACCATATATTTT
TRBJ2-2 14 TRBV11-2 NA TRBD1 CASSFRGLAGELFF TGTGCCAGCAGCTTCAGGGGGCTCGCCGGGGAGCTGTTTTTT
TRBJ2-1 15 TRBV25-1 NA TRBD2 CASSGSGRSYNEQFF TGTGCCAGCAGTGGTAGCGGGAGAAGTTACAATGAGCAGTTCTTC
TRBJ2-7 15 TRBV15 once NA CATSRGRTATYEQYF TGTGCCACCAGCAGGGGGAGGACAGCCACCTACGAGCAGTACTTC
TRBJ2-7 13 TRBV27 NA NA CASSFWGLGEQYF TGTGCCAGCAGTTTTTGGGGGCTGGGTGAGCAGTACTTC
TRBJ1-3 16 TRBV21-1 NA NA CASSKGGVGPGNTIYF NA
TRBJ1-1 14 TRBV5-1 NA NA CASSLGAPNTEAFF TGCGCCAGCAGCTTGGGGGCCCCAAACACTGAAGCTTTCTTT
TRBJ2-7 10 TRBV2 once NA CASGDYEQYF TGTGCCAGCGGAGACTACGAGCAGTACTTC
TRBJ2-2 11 TRBV27 few NA CARQNTGELFF TGTGCCCGGCAGAACACCGGGGAGCTGTTTTTT
TRBJ2-5 14 TRBV6-4 once TRBD2 CASSAAGQRKTQYF TGTGCCAGCAGTGCAGCGGGGCAAAGAAAGACCCAGTACTTC
TRBJ2-7 16 TRBV5-4 NA TRBD1 CASSPRDRVNSYEQYF TGTGCCAGCAGCCCCCGGGACAGGGTGAACTCCTACGAGCAGTACTTC
TRBJ1-1 14 TRBV6-1 NA TRBD1 CASSEADRVTEAFF TGTGCCAGCAGTGAAGCGGACAGGGTCACTGAAGCTTTCTTT
TRBJ2-7 11 TRBV30 NA NA CAWSVNTGQYF TGTGCCTGGAGTGTAAACACGGGGCAGTACTTC
TRBJ2-7 17 TRBV7-9 NA TRBD1 CASSFWLRTGKSYEQYF TGTGCCAGCAGCTTTTGGCTCAGGACAGGGAAATCCTACGAGCAGTACTTC
TRBJ1-1 17 TRBV7-9 NA NA CASSPMVGLGVSTEAFF TGTGCCAGCAGCCCGATGGTCGGACTAGGGGTGAGCACTGAAGCTTTCTTT